The rows below give T cell receptor beta chains drawn from one sample of a study of T cells in localized non-small cell lung cancer. The method was immunoSEQ multiplex PCR; TCRdb's version includes in-frame clones alone and lacks a portion of them. The profile shows roughly 1,500 clones, about a quarter of them singletons. The input for sequencing was lung tumor tissue, taken before any cancer treatment. These receptors were collected from a man aged 40 to 69 with stage II lung adenocarcinoma. Both conserved end residues are part of each CDR3. D genes are given only for firm matches. Only some rows state a clone size, as once, few, many or a class for expanded clones.

J | V | size | D | DNA | CDR3
TRBJ1-6 | TRBV11-3 | large | NA | TGTGCCAGCAGCCAAGCAAGGACCTCCGGGGGGAATTCACCCCTCCACTTT | CASSQARTSGGNSPLHF
TRBJ2-2 | TRBV30 | NA | NA | TGTGCCTGGAGAGGGCAGGGCCCCGGGGAGCTGTTTTTT | CAWRGQGPGELFF
TRBJ1-3 | TRBV4-1 | NA | NA | TGCGCCAGCAGCCAAGATAGTGCCGTTTCGGGGGGGCACACCATATATTTT | CASSQDSAVSGGHTIYF
TRBJ2-2 | TRBV11-3 | NA | NA | TGTGCCAGCAGCTTAGGGGGGCCCACCGGGGAGCTGTTTTTT | CASSLGGPTGELFF
TRBJ2-1 | TRBV11-3 | few | TRBD2 | TGTGCCAGCAGCCATCGTGACGGCGGGGGGGAGCGTGAGCAGTTCTTC | CASSHRDGGGEREQFF
TRBJ1-1 | TRBV7-8 | NA | NA | TGTGCCAGCAGCTTACAGGGGAACACTGAAGCTTTCTTT | CASSLQGNTEAFF
TRBJ1-3 | TRBV30 | large | NA | TGTGCCTGGAAGCGGGACCCGGTAAACACCATATATTTT | CAWKRDPVNTIYF
TRBJ1-2 | TRBV25-1 | few | NA | TGTGCCGCTGGGCAGGGCGGTAGCTATGGCTACACCTTC | CAAGQGGSYGYTF
TRBJ2-2 | TRBV5-1 | NA | TRBD2 | TGCGCCAGCAGCTTGTACGGCAGGGAGGGCGCCGGGGAGCTGTTTTTT | CASSLYGREGAGELFF
TRBJ1-3 | TRBV6-8 | NA | NA | TGTGCCAGCAGTCCTAATGCAGCCTCTGGAAACACCATATATTTT | CASSPNAASGNTIYF
TRBJ2-2 | TRBV5-1 | NA | NA | TGCGCCAGCAGCTTGGCCCAGGGTGGGGCCGGGGAGCTGTTTTTT | CASSLAQGGAGELFF
TRBJ1-2 | TRBV5-1 | NA | NA | TGCGCCAGCAGCTTTGGTACCGGGGCGAACTATGGCTACACCTTC | CASSFGTGANYGYTF
TRBJ1-1 | TRBV18 | NA | TRBD1 | TGTGCCAGCTCATCTACCGACAGGGAAAACACTGAAGCTTTCTTT | CASSSTDRENTEAFF
TRBJ1-4 | TRBV6-7 | NA | TRBD1 | TGTGCCAGCAAATTACAACCGGGACAGCCTAATGAAAAACTGTTTTTT | CASKLQPGQPNEKLFF
TRBJ2-1 | TRBV11-3 | large | NA | TGTGCCAGCAGCTTAATAGGTGGAGTGGGCCAGGAGAATGAGCAGTTCTTC | CASSLIGGVGQENEQFF
TRBJ2-6 | TRBV11-3 | medium-sized | NA | TGTGCCAGCAGCTTGGGTACGGGGGTGGGGTTCTCTGGGGCCAACGTCCTGACTTTC | CASSLGTGVGFSGANVLTF